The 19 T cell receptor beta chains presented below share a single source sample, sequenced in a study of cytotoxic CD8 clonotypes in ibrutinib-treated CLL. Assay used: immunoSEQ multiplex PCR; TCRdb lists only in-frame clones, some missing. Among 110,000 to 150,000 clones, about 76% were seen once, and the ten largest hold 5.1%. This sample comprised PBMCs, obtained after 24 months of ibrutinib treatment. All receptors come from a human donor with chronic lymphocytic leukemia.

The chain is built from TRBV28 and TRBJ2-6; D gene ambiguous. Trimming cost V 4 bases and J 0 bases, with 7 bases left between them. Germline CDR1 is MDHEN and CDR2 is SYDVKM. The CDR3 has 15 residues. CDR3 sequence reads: CASSSQTSGANVLTF. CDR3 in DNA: TGTGCCAGCAGTTCACAGACCTCTGGGGCCAACGTCCTGACTTTC.

CDR3 protein: CASQSLYDSPLHF. The CDR3 DNA reads as TGTGCCAGCCAGAGTCTGTATGATTCACCCCTCCACTTT. The V and J genes are TRBV18 and TRBJ1-6, with D unresolved. Germline values: CDR1 KGHSH, CDR2 LQKENI. This CDR3 spans 13 amino acids. V dropped 8 bases and J dropped 8 bases, with 13 bases sitting between them. Full variable domain (rest looked up from reference TRBV18 and TRBJ1-6): NAGVMQNPRHLVRRRGQEARLRCSPMKGHSHVYWYRQLPEEGLKFMVYLQKENIIDESGMPKERFSAEFPKEGPSILRIQQVVRGDSAAYFCASQSLYDSPLHFGNGTRLTVT.

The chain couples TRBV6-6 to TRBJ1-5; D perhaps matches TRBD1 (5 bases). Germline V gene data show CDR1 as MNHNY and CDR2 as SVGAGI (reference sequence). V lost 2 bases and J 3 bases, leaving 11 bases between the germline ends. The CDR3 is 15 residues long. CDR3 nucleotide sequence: TGTGCCAGCAGTTACGGCTCAGGGTACAATCAGCCCCAGCATTTT. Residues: CASSYGSGYNQPQHF.

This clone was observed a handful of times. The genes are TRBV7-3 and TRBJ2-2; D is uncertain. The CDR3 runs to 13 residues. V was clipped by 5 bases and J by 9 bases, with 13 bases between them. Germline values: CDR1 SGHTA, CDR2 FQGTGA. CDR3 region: CASSPGPGRELFF. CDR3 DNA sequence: TGTGCCAGCAGCCCCGGACCCGGTCGGGAGCTGTTTTTT.

The CDR3 bases are TGCGCCAGCAGCTCTAACCCCAGGGCTGCTGGGGCCAACGTCCTGACTTTC. Amino acids: CASSSNPRAAGANVLTF. The V gene is TRBV5-1, the J gene TRBJ2-6; possibly TRBD1 for D (5 bases). There are 17 residues in the CDR3. Trimming took 3 bases from V and 2 from J, leaving 15 bases between them. Germline loops: CDR1 SGHRS, CDR2 YFSETQ.

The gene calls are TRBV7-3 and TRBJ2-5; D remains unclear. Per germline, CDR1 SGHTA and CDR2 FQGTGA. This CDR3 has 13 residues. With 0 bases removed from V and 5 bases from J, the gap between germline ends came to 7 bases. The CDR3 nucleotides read TGTGCCAGCAGCTTAACTCTCGGGGAGACCCAGTACTTC. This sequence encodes CASSLTLGETQYF.

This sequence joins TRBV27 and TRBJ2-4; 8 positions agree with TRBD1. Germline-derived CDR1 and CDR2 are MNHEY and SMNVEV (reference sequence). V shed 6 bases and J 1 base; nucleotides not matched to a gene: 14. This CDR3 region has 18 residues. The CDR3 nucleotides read TGTGCCAGCAGATCCGGGACAGGCCTCATTGGGGCCAAAAACATTCAGTACTTC. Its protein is CASRSGTGLIGAKNIQYF.

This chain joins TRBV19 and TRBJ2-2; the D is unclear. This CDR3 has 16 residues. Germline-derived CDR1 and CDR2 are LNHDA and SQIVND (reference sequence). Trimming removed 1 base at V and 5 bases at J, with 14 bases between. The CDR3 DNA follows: TGTGCCAGTAGTATAGGTCTCCCCCCTTGGACCGGGGAGCTGTTTTTT. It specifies CASSIGLPPWTGELFF.

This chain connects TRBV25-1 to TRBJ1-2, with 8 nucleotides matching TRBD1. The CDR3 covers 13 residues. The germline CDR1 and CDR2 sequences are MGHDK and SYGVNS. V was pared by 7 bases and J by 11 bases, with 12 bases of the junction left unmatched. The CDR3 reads CASTPGTGGKYTF. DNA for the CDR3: TGTGCCAGCACCCCCGGGACAGGCGGAAAATACACCTTC.

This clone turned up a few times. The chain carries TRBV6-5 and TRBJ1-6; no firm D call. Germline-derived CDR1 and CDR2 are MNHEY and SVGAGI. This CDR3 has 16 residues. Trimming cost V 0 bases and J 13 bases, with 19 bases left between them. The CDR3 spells CASSYSTGDSGVPLHF. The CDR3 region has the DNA TGTGCCAGCAGTTACTCGACTGGCGATTCGGGAGTTCCCCTCCACTTT.

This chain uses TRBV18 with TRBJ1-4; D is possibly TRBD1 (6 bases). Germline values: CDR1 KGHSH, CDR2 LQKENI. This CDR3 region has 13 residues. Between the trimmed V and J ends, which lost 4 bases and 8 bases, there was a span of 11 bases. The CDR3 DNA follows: TGTGCCAGCTCACTGGGGGCTGGAGAAAAACTGTTTTTT. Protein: CASSLGAGEKLFF.

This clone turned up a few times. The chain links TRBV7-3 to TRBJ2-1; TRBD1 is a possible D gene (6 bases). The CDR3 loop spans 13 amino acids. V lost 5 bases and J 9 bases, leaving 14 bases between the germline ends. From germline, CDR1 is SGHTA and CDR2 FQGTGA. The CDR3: CASSPGAEGEQFF. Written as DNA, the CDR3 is TGTGCCAGCAGCCCAGGGGCTGAGGGTGAGCAGTTCTTC.

The CDR3 nucleotides read TGTGCCAGCAGTGGCCGCCTAAACCAGGGGAAAGAGACCCAGTACTTC. Its protein product is CASSGRLNQGKETQYF. The chain links TRBV6-1 to TRBJ2-5, with D perhaps matching TRBD1 (6 bases). The CDR3 covers 16 residues. V was pared by 4 bases and J by 3 bases, with 18 bases between. Germline CDR1 is MNHNS and CDR2 is SASEGT.

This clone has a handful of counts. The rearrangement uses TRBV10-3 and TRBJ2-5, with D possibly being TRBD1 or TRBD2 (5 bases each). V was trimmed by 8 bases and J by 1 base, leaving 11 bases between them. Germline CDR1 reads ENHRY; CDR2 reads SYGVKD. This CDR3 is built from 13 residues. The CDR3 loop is CAIQRGSQETQYF. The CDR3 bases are TGTGCCATCCAACGGGGCAGCCAAGAGACCCAGTACTTC.

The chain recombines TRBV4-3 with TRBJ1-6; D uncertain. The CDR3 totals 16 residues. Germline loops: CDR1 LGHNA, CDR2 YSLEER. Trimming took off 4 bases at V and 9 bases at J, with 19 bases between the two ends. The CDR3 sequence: CASSPGPNGLGSPLHF. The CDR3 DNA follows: TGCGCCAGCAGCCCCGGGCCGAACGGTTTGGGTTCACCCCTCCACTTT.

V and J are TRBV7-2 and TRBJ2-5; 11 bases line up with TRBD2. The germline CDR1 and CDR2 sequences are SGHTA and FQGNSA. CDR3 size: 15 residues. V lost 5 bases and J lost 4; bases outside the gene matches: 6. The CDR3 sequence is CASSPSGRRSETQYF. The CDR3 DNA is TGTGCCAGCAGCCCTAGCGGGAGGAGATCAGAGACCCAGTACTTC. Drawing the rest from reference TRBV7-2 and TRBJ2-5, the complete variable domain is GAGVSQSPSNKVTEKGKDVELRCDPISGHTALYWYRQSLGQGLEFLIYFQGNSAPDKSGLPSDRFSAERTGGSVSTLTIQRTQQEDSAVYLCASSPSGRRSETQYFGPGTRLLVL.

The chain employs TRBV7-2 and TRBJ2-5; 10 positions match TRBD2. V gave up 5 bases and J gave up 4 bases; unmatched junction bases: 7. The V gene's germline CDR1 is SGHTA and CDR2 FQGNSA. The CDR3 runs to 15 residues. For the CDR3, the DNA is TGTGCCAGCAGCGGGAGCGGGAGGGGGGGAGAGACCCAGTACTTC. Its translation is CASSGSGRGGETQYF.

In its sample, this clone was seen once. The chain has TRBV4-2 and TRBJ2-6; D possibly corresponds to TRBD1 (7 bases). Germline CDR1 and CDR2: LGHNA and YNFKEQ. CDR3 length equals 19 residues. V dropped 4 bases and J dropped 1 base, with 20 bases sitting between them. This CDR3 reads CASSPQGGLQPSGANVLTF. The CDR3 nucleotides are TGTGCCAGCAGCCCCCAGGGGGGTTTACAACCTTCTGGGGCCAACGTCCTGACTTTC.

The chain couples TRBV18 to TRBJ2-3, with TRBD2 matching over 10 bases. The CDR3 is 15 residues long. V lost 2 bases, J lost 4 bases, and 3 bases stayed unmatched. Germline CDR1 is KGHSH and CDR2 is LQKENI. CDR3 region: CASSPGTSDPDTQYF. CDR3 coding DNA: TGTGCCAGCTCACCAGGGACTAGCGACCCAGATACGCAGTATTTT.